Detailed here is one T cell receptor (beta chain). In Cohort 3, a recovered donor had either two negative PCRs, clearance, or symptom resolution. The CDR3 covers 16 residues. Germline V gene sequence: CDR1 MNHEY, CDR2 SMNVEV (reference sequence). V lost 6 bases and J lost 0; bases outside the gene matches: 5. The data were obtained in a study of blood T cell repertoires in COVID-19. Study as a whole: PBMCs, B-cell-depleted T cells, or T cells were the source of the cDNA or gDNA that made up the material.

Some clones are missing from TCRdb's copy, which holds only in-frame ones; the method was immunoSEQ multiplex PCR. The sample yields 490,000 or so clones, around 85% seen once. The sample comprised PBMCs or T cells enriched from blood (not recorded which). This receptor was taken from a woman aged 60-70 years who had recovered from COVID-19. The chain links TRBV27 to TRBJ1-6; TRBD1 matches at 7 bases. Written as DNA, the CDR3 is TGTGCCAGCAGGGCACAGGGGAGCTCCTATAATTCACCCCTCCACTTT. As protein: CASRAQGSSYNSPLHF.